The 25 T cell receptor beta chains listed next were all sequenced from one sample in a study of shared clonotypes between healthy human individuals. Clones were sequenced by immunoSEQ multiplex PCR, and TCRdb holds only the in-frame ones, with some missing. The sample lists 2 million to 2.5 million clones, approximately 95% occurring once. Material for sequencing was naive CD4+ T cells from PBMCs. Subset given: CD45RA+ positively selected. These receptors all stem from a man younger than 30 in good health. Some clones in this sample may be carry-over from other donors' samples.

This sequence joins TRBV5-4 and TRBJ2-1, with 7 bases aligning to TRBD2. CDR1 and CDR2 (germline): SGHNT, YYREEE (reference sequence). This CDR3 contains 16 residues. V trimming: 0 bases; J trimming: 1 base; junction bases outside the gene matches: 4. CDR3 sequence (DNA): TGTGCCAGCAGCTTGGGCGGGAGTAGGTCCTACAATGAGCAGTTCTTC. Encoded protein: CASSLGGSRSYNEQFF.

The chain combines TRBV27 with TRBJ2-7; the match to TRBD2 covers 10 bases. The J segment lost 9 bases and the V segment lost 7 bases, leaving 12 bases of the junction unmatched. The CDR3 contains 14 residues. Looked up from germline, CDR1 is MNHEY and CDR2 is SMNVEV (reference sequence). The CDR3 here is CASKAQREGLGQYF. CDR3 bases: TGTGCCAGCAAAGCACAGCGGGAGGGCCTGGGGCAGTACTTC.

The chain recombines TRBV11-3 with TRBJ2-3; TRBD1 aligns across 11 bases. V lost 5 bases and J lost 4; bases outside the gene matches: 5. The germline gives CDR1 SGHNT, CDR2 YENEEA. CDR3 length equals 15 residues. The CDR3 DNA reads as TGTGCCAGCAGCGCGGGACAGGGGGTGGCAGATACGCAGTATTTT. It codes for CASSAGQGVADTQYF.

This chain uses TRBV28 with TRBJ2-1, with 11 bases fitting TRBD2. The CDR3 contains 16 residues. J lost 5 bases, V lost 6 bases, and 9 bases had no gene match. Per the germline V gene, CDR1 is MDHEN and CDR2 is SYDVKM. The CDR3 nucleotides read TGTGCCAGCAGCCCCATCGGACTAGCGGGTCACAATGAGCAGTTCTTC. This codes for CASSPIGLAGHNEQFF.

The chain has TRBV5-1 and TRBJ2-2, with 9 bases that match TRBD2. Trimming took 0 bases from V and 7 from J; bases not matched to a gene: 4. Germline V CDR1 and CDR2: SGHRS, YFSETQ. The CDR3 is 15 amino acids. CDR3 protein: CASSLDFSGSGELFF. The CDR3 DNA reads TGCGCCAGCAGCTTGGATTTTAGCGGGAGCGGGGAGCTGTTTTTT.

The gene calls are TRBV19 and TRBJ2-7; 11 bases map to TRBD2. The CDR3 is 15 amino acids. With 6 bases clipped from V and 0 bases from J, the junction kept 4 bases outside the gene matches. In germline, CDR1 is LNHDA, CDR2 SQIVND (reference sequence). In nucleotides, the CDR3 is TGTGCCAGTAGGCCTACTAGCGGGAGCTCCTACGAGCAGTACTTC. Its translation: CASRPTSGSSYEQYF.

V and J are TRBV5-8 and TRBJ1-4; 7 nucleotides match TRBD1. Germline trimming cut 4 bases from V and 8 bases from J; bases unmatched to any gene: 14. Germline values: CDR1 SGHTS, CDR2 YDEGEE. The CDR3 has 16 residues. CDR3 protein: CASSVGSTGAVEKLFF. The CDR3, as DNA: TGTGCCAGCAGCGTGGGTTCAACAGGGGCCGTCGAAAAACTGTTTTTT.

J is TRBJ2-3 and V is TRBV19, with D possibly TRBD1 on 5 matching bases. Germline CDR1 is LNHDA and CDR2 is SQIVND (reference sequence). This CDR3 spans 14 amino acids. Between the trimmed V and J ends, which lost 5 bases and 0 bases, there was a span of 9 bases. The CDR3 DNA is TGTGCCAGTAGTGACGACAGAAGCACAGATACGCAGTATTTT. Translated: CASSDDRSTDTQYF.

V is TRBV5-1 and J is TRBJ1-2; 10 positions match TRBD1. The V segment lost 4 bases and the J segment 7 bases; nucleotides outside the gene matches: 7. From germline, CDR1 is SGHRS and CDR2 YFSETQ. The CDR3 runs 14 residues. In DNA, the CDR3 is TGCGCCAGCAGCCTCGGGACAGGGGCTATTGGCTACACCTTC. It yields the protein CASSLGTGAIGYTF.

The chain is built from TRBV13 and TRBJ1-2; 9 positions match TRBD1. The CDR3 contains 14 residues. J lost 1 base, V lost 5 bases, and 2 bases had no gene match. Germline V lookup: CDR1 PRHDT, CDR2 FYEKMQ (reference sequence). The CDR3: CASSRTGVNYGYTF. CDR3 nucleotides: TGTGCCAGCAGCCGGACAGGGGTTAACTATGGCTACACCTTC.

Remarks on this clone: One end of the junction does not line up with germline, which may come from a read error. At the DNA level, this CDR3 is encoded by other sequences in the same sample as well. The rearrangement uses TRBV7-9 and TRBJ2-7, with TRBD2 matching over 9 bases. The germline V gene encodes CDR1 SEHNR and CDR2 FQNEAQ (reference sequence). The CDR3 sequence is 14 residues long. CDR3 sequence reads: CASSLAGRSYEQYF. The DNA for the CDR3 is TGTGCCAGCAGCCTAGCGGGACGCTCCTACGAGCAGTACTTC.

V usage is TRBV30 and J usage is TRBJ2-1; tentative D call: TRBD1 (6 bases). This CDR3 has 12 amino acids. V was pared by 6 bases and J by 5 bases, with 11 bases between. Germline-derived CDR1 and CDR2 are GTSNPN and SVGIG (reference sequence). The CDR3 here is CACSWTDNEQFF. The CDR3 bases are TGTGCCTGCTCCTGGACAGACAATGAGCAGTTCTTC.

V is TRBV6-4 and J is TRBJ2-7, with a weak D call TRBD2 (6 bases). The CDR3 is 13 amino acids. V lost 3 bases to trimming and J lost 3 bases, with 9 bases between them. Germline V gene data show CDR1 as MRHNA and CDR2 as SNTAGT. For the CDR3, the DNA is TGTGCCAGCAGTGAAAGGAGGGGCTACGAGCAGTACTTC. Protein product: CASSERRGYEQYF.

The rearrangement links TRBV5-4 to TRBJ2-7; 7 nucleotides match TRBD2. This CDR3 spans 15 amino acids. J lost 5 bases, V lost 4 bases, and 12 bases had no gene match. Germline lookup yields CDR1 SGHNT and CDR2 YYREEE (reference sequence). As DNA, the CDR3 is TGTGCCAGCAGCCACCAATCGTTGGGGGGGGACGAGCAGTACTTC. Amino acids: CASSHQSLGGDEQYF.

This chain uses TRBV7-3 with TRBJ2-1; 11 positions agree with TRBD2. Per the germline V gene, CDR1 is SGHTA and CDR2 is FQGTGA. V lost 5 bases to trimming and J lost 6 bases; unmatched junction nucleotides: 9. The CDR3 loop spans 16 amino acids. The CDR3 region has the DNA TGTGCCAGCAGCCTCCCCGGGACTAGCGGAGTCAATGAGCAGTTCTTC. Translated, it gives CASSLPGTSGVNEQFF. The complete variable domain, with remaining parts taken from reference TRBV7-3 and TRBJ2-1, reads GAGVSQTPSNKVTEKGKYVELRCDPISGHTALYWYRQSLGQGPEFLIYFQGTGAADDSGLPNDRFFAVRPEGSVSTLKIQRTERGDSAVYLCASSLPGTSGVNEQFFGPGTRLTVL.

CDR3 in amino acids: CASSAGVGGYTF. The CDR3 DNA reads as TGTGCCAGCAGTGCAGGGGTAGGTGGCTACACCTTC. The chain couples TRBV28 to TRBJ1-2; D perhaps matches TRBD1 (6 bases). Per germline, CDR1 MDHEN and CDR2 SYDVKM. Trimming pared 5 bases from V and 7 bases from J, leaving 11 bases between. CDR3 length: 12 amino acids.

The V call is TRBV7-7, the J call TRBJ2-2; D gene ambiguous. Germline CDR1 reads SSHAT; CDR2 reads FNYEAQ (reference sequence). This CDR3 spans 14 amino acids. Trimming took 0 bases from V and 1 from J, leaving 3 bases between them. The CDR3 bases are TGTGCCAGCAGCTTAGCAAGGAACACCGGGGAGCTGTTTTTT. As protein: CASSLARNTGELFF.

The chain combines TRBV19 with TRBJ2-7, with 10 bases that match TRBD2. J gave up 3 bases and V 11 bases, and 7 bases lay outside the gene matches. Germline assignment: CDR1 LNHDA and CDR2 SQIVND (reference sequence). CDR3 size: 13 residues. CDR3 region: CASKRGGSYEQYF. The DNA of the CDR3 is TGTGCCTCCAAGCGGGGGGGCAGCTACGAGCAGTACTTC.

CDR3 amino acids: CASKGRSNTGELFF. CDR3 coding DNA: TGTGCCAGTAAAGGCCGATCGAACACCGGGGAGCTGTTTTTT. The V and J genes are TRBV14 and TRBJ2-2; no definite D call. Trimming pared 9 bases from V and 0 bases from J, leaving 11 bases between. CDR1 and CDR2 from the germline V gene are SGHDN and FVKESK. CDR3 length equals 14 residues. Full variable domain (outside the CDR3, taken from reference TRBV14 and TRBJ2-2): EAGVTQFPSHSVIEKGQTVTLRCDPISGHDNLYWYRRVMGKEIKFLLHFVKESKQDESGMPNNRFLAERTGGTYSTLKVQPAELEDSGVYFCASKGRSNTGELFFGEGSRLTVL.

The V and J genes are TRBV19 and TRBJ1-1; unclear D gene. CDR1 is LNHDA, CDR2 SQIVND, per germline (reference sequence). The CDR3 totals 15 residues. V shed 9 bases and J shed 0 bases, with 17 bases lying between them. CDR3: CASRRGSELNTEAFF. The CDR3, as DNA: TGTGCCAGCAGAAGAGGGTCGGAGTTGAACACTGAAGCTTTCTTT.

On this clone itself: The sample carries other DNA sequences with the same CDR3. The chain combines TRBV19 with TRBJ2-5, with 7 bases fitting TRBD2. Trimming removed 9 bases from V and 5 bases from J; junction bases left unmatched: 9. CDR3 length: 13 amino acids. Germline CDR1 reads LNHDA; CDR2 reads SQIVND (reference sequence). The CDR3 sequence is CASRDSGRETQYF. The CDR3 DNA is TGTGCCAGCCGGGACTCCGGGAGGGAGACCCAGTACTTC.

A word on this clone: The junction and the germline gene differ at one end; a read error may be behind it. J is TRBJ2-5 and V is TRBV7-2; D not certain. This CDR3 has 12 residues. Germline CDR1 SGHTA, CDR2 FQGNSA. For the CDR3, the DNA is TGTGCCAGCACCTTAGTTACGGAGACCCAGTACTTC. It encodes CASTLVTETQYF.

As DNA, the CDR3 is TGTGCCAGCAGCCGGTGGAATCAGCCCCAGCATTTT. Translating gives CASSRWNQPQHF. The chain joins TRBV28 to TRBJ1-5; no firm D call. The V gene's germline CDR1 is MDHEN and CDR2 SYDVKM. The germline V and J ends were trimmed by 6 bases and 4 bases, with 7 bases remaining between them. This CDR3 contains 12 residues.

The V gene is TRBV5-4, the J gene TRBJ1-5; D not resolved. Germline V gives CDR1 SGHNT, CDR2 YYREEE (reference sequence). CDR3 length: 13 residues. V lost 2 bases and J 4 bases, leaving 7 bases between the germline ends. This chain's CDR3 is CASSFSGNQPQHF. DNA of the CDR3: TGTGCCAGCAGCTTTAGCGGGAATCAGCCCCAGCATTTT.

V usage is TRBV7-8 and J usage is TRBJ2-6; D assignment may be TRBD1 or TRBD2 (6 bases each). This CDR3 is 15 amino acids long. Between the trimmed V and J ends, which lost 6 bases and 5 bases, there was a span of 14 bases. From germline, CDR1 is SGHVS and CDR2 FQNEAQ. The chain's CDR3 is CASSQSGDRANVLTF. The CDR3 region has the DNA TGTGCCAGCAGTCAGTCGGGGGACAGGGCCAACGTCCTGACTTTC.